This T cell receptor beta chain was recorded in a study of cytomegalovirus exposure and HLA in healthy donors. The PCR used 60 Vbeta and 13 Jbeta primers. The assay was immunoSEQ multiplex PCR, and TCRdb's table has in-frame clones only and misses some. Of some 130,000 clones in the sample, more than 80% were seen once. Germline V CDR1 and CDR2: SQVTM, ANQGSEA. The V and J ends lost 4 bases and 4 bases respectively, with 10 bases between them. The CDR3 is 12 amino acids. The J gene is TRBJ1-2, the V gene TRBV29-1; no clear D gene. The receptor comes from a male donor in good health and CMV-seronegative. Sequenced: PBMCs. The CDR3 DNA reads as TGCAGCGTTGTCCGGGGAGGCTATGGCTACACCTTC. The encoded protein is CSVVRGGYGYTF.